Below are 22 T cell receptor beta chains sequenced from a single sample in a study of T-cell reconstitution after alpha-beta-depleted transplantation in children. This sample's TCRbeta library carried unique molecular identifier barcodes. From the PCR reads, TCRdb called clonotypes with MiXCR, one entry per CDR3 protein. The profile shows 350,000 to 500,000 distinct CDR3 sequences, roughly 44% of them singletons. Sequenced material: PBMCs, taken before TCRalphabeta/CD19-depleted stem cell transplant. The receptors were sampled from a girl aged 2 to 10 with aplastic anemia, due to receive a stem cell transplant.

The chain is built from TRBV4-2 and TRBJ2-5, with 9 nucleotides matching TRBD2. The V and J ends lost 4 bases and 3 bases, in that order; junction bases with no gene match: 6. CDR3 length: 15 residues. Germline CDR1 is LGHNA and CDR2 is YNFKEQ. CDR3 sequence (DNA): TGTGCCAGCAGCCCGACTAGCGGTTTGAAAGAGACCCAGTACTTC. It translates to CASSPTSGLKETQYF.

This clonotype was seen many times. This chain links TRBV2 with TRBJ2-1, with D perhaps TRBD2 (6 bases). The germline gives CDR1 SNHLY, CDR2 FYNNEI. The CDR3 extends over 9 amino acids. V was clipped by 8 bases and J by 15 bases, with 11 bases between them. The CDR3 DNA reads as TGTGCCAGCGGAGGGTTGGGGTTCTTC. Translating gives CASGGLGFF.

The V gene is TRBV20-1, the J gene TRBJ2-3; D is perhaps TRBD1 or TRBD2 (5 bases each). Germline V gene data show CDR1 as DFQATT and CDR2 as SNEGSKA (reference sequence). This CDR3 region has 14 residues. V was shortened by 3 bases and J by 0 bases, with 10 bases between the two germline ends. CDR3 nucleotide sequence: TGCAGTGCTAGTCCCGGGGCTAGCACAGATACGCAGTATTTT. This encodes CSASPGASTDTQYF.

This chain uses TRBV20-1 with TRBJ2-7; 11 positions agree with TRBD2. The junction had 4 bases not matched to a gene; V was cut back by 2 bases and J by 7 bases. The germline V gene has CDR1 DFQATT and CDR2 SNEGSKA (reference sequence). CDR3 length: 13 amino acids. CDR3 loop: CSARLAGGGEQYF. The CDR3 region has the DNA TGCAGTGCTAGACTAGCGGGAGGCGGAGAGCAGTACTTC.

This clonotype was counted ten times or more. The genes are TRBV5-1 and TRBJ2-5; 12 bases match TRBD2. Germline lookup yields CDR1 SGHRS and CDR2 YFSETQ. V was pared by 2 bases and J by 5 bases, with 7 bases of the junction left unmatched. CDR3 size: 16 residues. The DNA of the CDR3 is TGCGCCAGCAGCTTCCCTAGCGGGAGGGCCTCGGAGACCCAGTACTTC. It encodes CASSFPSGRASETQYF.

Only a few counts were recorded for this clonotype. The junction shows a germline mismatch at one end, possibly a read error. This CDR3 is CASSKDRGEQFF. The CDR3 DNA reads TGTGCTAGCAGCAAGGACAGGGGCGAGCAGTTCTTC. The V call is TRBV7-7, the J call TRBJ2-1; TRBD1 aligns across 9 bases. Germline V CDR1 and CDR2: SSHAT, FNYEAQ (reference sequence). The length of the CDR3 is 12 residues.

This clonotype has only one observation. The V and J genes are TRBV27 and TRBJ2-2; 7 nucleotides line up with TRBD1. Germline loops: CDR1 MNHEY, CDR2 SMNVEV (reference sequence). V was clipped by 5 bases and J by 4 bases; unmatched bases: 4. There are 14 residues in the CDR3. CDR3 in DNA: TGTGCCAGCAGTGAGGGGGCGGGCACCGGGGAGCTGTTTTTT. Translation: CASSEGAGTGELFF.

This clonotype was detected a few times. The rearrangement joins TRBV9 to TRBJ1-6, with no clear D. V lost 4 bases and J 0 bases, leaving 14 bases between the germline ends. The CDR3 runs to 17 residues. The germline CDR1 and CDR2 sequences are SGDLS and YYNGEE. The CDR3 loop reads CASSPLPSGSYNSPLHF. For the CDR3, the DNA is TGTGCCAGCAGCCCACTACCGAGCGGCTCCTATAATTCACCCCTCCACTTT.

V is TRBV12-3 or TRBV12-4 and J is TRBJ2-7; D may be TRBD1 or TRBD2 (5 bases each). V lost 3 bases and J 2 bases, leaving 11 bases between the germline ends. CDR3 size: 14 residues. CDR3 sequence reads: CASSFRDGPYEQYF. The CDR3 bases are TGTGCCAGCAGTTTTCGGGACGGGCCCTACGAGCAGTACTTC.

This clonotype appeared a few times. The chain combines TRBV20-1 with TRBJ2-1; D is tentatively TRBD1 or TRBD2 (5 bases each). V was pared by 2 bases and J by 0 bases, with 11 bases between. This CDR3 is 15 amino acids long. Germline CDR1 DFQATT, CDR2 SNEGSKA (reference sequence). Here the CDR3 reads CSARRDRSSYNEQFF. The CDR3 bases are TGCAGTGCTAGACGGGACCGGAGCTCCTACAATGAGCAGTTCTTC.

This clonotype was counted at least ten times. The gene calls are TRBV5-5 and TRBJ2-7, with D unresolved. Trimming removed 5 bases at V and 6 bases at J, with 12 bases between. CDR1 is SGHKS, CDR2 YYEKEE, per germline (reference sequence). This CDR3 has 12 residues. CDR3 sequence: CASSLRIGEQYF. Here the CDR3 DNA reads TGTGCCAGCAGTTTAAGGATCGGCGAGCAGTACTTC.

This clonotype was counted many times. The rearrangement uses TRBV9 and TRBJ2-5; D unclear. There are 13 residues in the CDR3. The germline V and J ends were trimmed by 5 bases and 9 bases, with 17 bases remaining between them. The germline V gene has CDR1 SGDLS and CDR2 YYNGEE. The CDR3 coding sequence is TGTGCCAGCAGTGAGGCGGTAGGAATGGCCCAGTACTTC. It encodes CASSEAVGMAQYF. The variable domain in full, completed from reference TRBV9 and TRBJ2-5, reads DSGVTQTPKHLITATGQRVTLRCSPRSGDLSVYWYQQSLDQGLQFLIQYYNGEERAKGNILERFSAQQFPDLHSELNLSSLELGDSALYFCASSEAVGMAQYFGPGTRLLVL.

The table lists this clonotype with many counts. The CDR3: CASSPPGRLAGPDTQYF. Here the CDR3 DNA reads TGTGCCAGCAGCCCCCCAGGAAGACTAGCGGGCCCAGATACGCAGTATTTT. This chain connects TRBV7-9 to TRBJ2-3; 10 bases line up with TRBD2. The J segment lost 4 bases and the V segment lost 5 bases, leaving 12 bases of the junction unmatched. Germline V gene lookup returns CDR1 SEHNR and CDR2 FQNEAQ (reference sequence). The CDR3 is 17 residues long.

The rearrangement links TRBV29-1 to TRBJ2-2; D may be TRBD2 (6 bases). Germline CDR1 SQVTM, CDR2 ANQGSEA. The CDR3 runs 11 residues. V dropped 4 bases and J dropped 9 bases, with 9 bases sitting between them. CDR3 protein: CSVGRGWELFF. In nucleotides, the CDR3 is TGCAGCGTTGGGAGGGGATGGGAGCTGTTTTTT.

This chain connects TRBV10-3 to TRBJ2-1; D possibly corresponds to TRBD1 (7 bases). Germline V lookup: CDR1 ENHRY, CDR2 SYGVKD. V lost 11 bases to trimming and J lost 6 bases, with 14 bases between them. The CDR3 consists of 12 residues. The CDR3, as DNA: TGTGCCTCTTCAGGGGGGAGCAATGAGCAGTTCTTC. It codes for CASSGGSNEQFF.

This clonotype was observed a single time. The rearrangement uses TRBV28 and TRBJ2-1; D not certain. Trimming cost V 2 bases and J 4 bases, with 9 bases left between them. The CDR3 is made up of 14 amino acids. Germline V lookup: CDR1 MDHEN, CDR2 SYDVKM. The CDR3, as DNA: TGTGCCAGCAGTTTAACGCAGCTATACAATGAGCAGTTCTTC. As protein: CASSLTQLYNEQFF.

This clonotype was found a few times. The gene calls are TRBV30 and TRBJ2-7; D ambiguous. The CDR3 totals 14 residues. V shed 0 bases and J shed 2 bases, with 11 bases lying between them. Looked up from germline, CDR1 is GTSNPN and CDR2 is SVGIG (reference sequence). CDR3 DNA sequence: TGTGCCTGGAGTGTACCGGCCGGTCCCTACGAGCAGTACTTC. Its protein is CAWSVPAGPYEQYF. Looking up the rest from reference TRBV30 and TRBJ2-7 gives the full variable domain: SQTIHQWPATLVQPVGSPLSLECTVEGTSNPNLYWYRQAAGRGLQLLFYSVGIGQISSEVPQNLSASRPQDRQFILSSKKLLLSDSGFYLCAWSVPAGPYEQYFGPGTRLTVT.

V is TRBV10-3 and J is TRBJ1-2; unclear D gene. V was trimmed by 8 bases and J by 0 bases, leaving 7 bases between them. Looked up from germline, CDR1 is ENHRY and CDR2 is SYGVKD. The CDR3 extends over 12 amino acids. The CDR3 is CAIRIANYGYTF. In DNA form, the CDR3 reads TGTGCCATCCGCATAGCTAACTATGGCTACACCTTC.

This clonotype was observed at least ten times. This sequence joins TRBV20-1 and TRBJ1-2; D might be TRBD1 (5 bases). The length of the CDR3 is 13 residues. Germline V gives CDR1 DFQATT, CDR2 SNEGSKA (reference sequence). Deletions cut 3 bases from V and 4 bases from J, with 12 bases between. As DNA, the CDR3 is TGCAGTGCTAGTTGGGCGGGACCCTATGGCTACACCTTC. Protein sequence: CSASWAGPYGYTF.

This clonotype ranks as medium-sized. The chain employs TRBV20-1 and TRBJ2-1, with D perhaps given as TRBD1 or TRBD2 (5 bases each). The CDR3 covers 14 residues. With 3 bases removed from V and 3 bases from J, the gap between germline ends came to 12 bases. The germline V gene has CDR1 DFQATT and CDR2 SNEGSKA (reference sequence). CDR3 nucleotides: TGCAGTGCTAGCGATGAGGGGATCTACAATGAGCAGTTCTTC. This encodes CSASDEGIYNEQFF.

This clonotype was picked up many times. V is TRBV18 and J is TRBJ2-2; TRBD1 aligns across 8 bases. V gave up 2 bases and J gave up 1 base; unmatched junction bases: 6. This CDR3 is 17 amino acids long. Germline V gene data show CDR1 as KGHSH and CDR2 as LQKENI. The CDR3 protein is CASSPFSGQGNTGELFF. Here the CDR3 DNA reads TGTGCCAGCTCACCATTTTCCGGACAGGGGAACACCGGGGAGCTGTTTTTT.

The V call is TRBV20-1, the J call TRBJ2-3; 9 bases are a match to TRBD2. The CDR3 is 14 amino acids. The germline V gene encodes CDR1 DFQATT and CDR2 SNEGSKA (reference sequence). With 6 bases clipped from V and 7 bases from J, the junction kept 11 bases outside the gene matches. The CDR3 bases are TGCAGTGCCAAGAGCGGGGGGTTCCCTCATACGCAGTATTTT. It translates to CSAKSGGFPHTQYF.